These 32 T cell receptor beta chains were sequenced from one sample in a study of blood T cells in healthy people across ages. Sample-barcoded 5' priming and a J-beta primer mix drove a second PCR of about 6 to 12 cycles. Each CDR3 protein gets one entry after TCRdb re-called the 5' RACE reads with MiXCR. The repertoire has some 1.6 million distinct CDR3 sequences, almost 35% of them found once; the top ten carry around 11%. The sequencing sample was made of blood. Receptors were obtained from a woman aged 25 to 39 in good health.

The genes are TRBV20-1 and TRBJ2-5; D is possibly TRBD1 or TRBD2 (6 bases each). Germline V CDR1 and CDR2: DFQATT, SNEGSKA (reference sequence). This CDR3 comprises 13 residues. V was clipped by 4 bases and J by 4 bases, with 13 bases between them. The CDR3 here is CSAMEGGLETQYF. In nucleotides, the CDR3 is TGCAGTGCTATGGAAGGGGGGTTAGAGACCCAGTACTTC.

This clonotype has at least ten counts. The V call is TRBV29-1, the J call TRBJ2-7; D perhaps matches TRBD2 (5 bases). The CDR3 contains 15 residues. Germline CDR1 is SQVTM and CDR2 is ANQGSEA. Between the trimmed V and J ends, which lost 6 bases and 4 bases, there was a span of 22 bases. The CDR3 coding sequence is TGCAGCGTGTTAAAGCTCCGGGAAAAAGAATACGAGCAGTACTTC. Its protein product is CSVLKLREKEYEQYF.

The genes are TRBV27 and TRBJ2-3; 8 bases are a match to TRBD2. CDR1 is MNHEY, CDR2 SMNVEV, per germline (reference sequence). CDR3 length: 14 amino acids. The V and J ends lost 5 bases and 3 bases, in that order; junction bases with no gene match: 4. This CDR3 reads CASSIAGQTDTQYF. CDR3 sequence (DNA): TGTGCCAGCAGTATAGCGGGGCAAACAGATACGCAGTATTTT.

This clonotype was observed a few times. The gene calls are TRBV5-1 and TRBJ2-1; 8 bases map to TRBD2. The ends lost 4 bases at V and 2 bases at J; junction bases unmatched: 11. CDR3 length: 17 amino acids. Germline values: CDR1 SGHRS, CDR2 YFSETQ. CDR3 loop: CASSLGTRRGAYNEQFF. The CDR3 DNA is TGCGCCAGCAGCCTTGGGACTAGACGGGGGGCCTACAATGAGCAGTTCTTC.

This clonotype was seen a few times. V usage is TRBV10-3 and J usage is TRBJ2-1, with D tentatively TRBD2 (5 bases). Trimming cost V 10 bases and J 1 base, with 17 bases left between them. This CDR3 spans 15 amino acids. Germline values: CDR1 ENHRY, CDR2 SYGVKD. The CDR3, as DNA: TGTGCCACAACTAGAGGTGCAGCATCCTACAATGAGCAGTTCTTC. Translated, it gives CATTRGAASYNEQFF.

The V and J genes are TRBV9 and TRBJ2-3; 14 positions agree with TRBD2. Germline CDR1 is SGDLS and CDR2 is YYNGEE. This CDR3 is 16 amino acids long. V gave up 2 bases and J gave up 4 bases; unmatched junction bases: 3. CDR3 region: CASSVTSGGGPDTQYF. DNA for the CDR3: TGTGCCAGCAGCGTGACTAGCGGGGGGGGCCCAGATACGCAGTATTTT.

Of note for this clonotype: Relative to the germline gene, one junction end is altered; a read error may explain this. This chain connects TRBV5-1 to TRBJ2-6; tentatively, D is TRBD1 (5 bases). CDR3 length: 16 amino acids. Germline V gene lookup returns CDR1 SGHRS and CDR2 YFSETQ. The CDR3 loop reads CASSLGKFSGANFLTF. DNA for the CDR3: TGCGCCAGCAGCTTGGGCAAATTCTCTGGGGCCAACTTCCTGACTTTC.

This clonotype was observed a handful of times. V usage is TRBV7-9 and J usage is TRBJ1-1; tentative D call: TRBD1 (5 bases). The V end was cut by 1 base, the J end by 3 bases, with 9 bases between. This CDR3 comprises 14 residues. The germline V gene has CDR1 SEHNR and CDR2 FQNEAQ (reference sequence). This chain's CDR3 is CASSLDGAYTEAFF. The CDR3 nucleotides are TGTGCCAGCAGCTTAGACGGGGCGTACACTGAAGCTTTCTTT.

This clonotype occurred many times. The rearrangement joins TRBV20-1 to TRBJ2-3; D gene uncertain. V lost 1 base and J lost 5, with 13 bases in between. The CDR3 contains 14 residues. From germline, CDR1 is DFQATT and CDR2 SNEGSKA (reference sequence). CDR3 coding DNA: TGCAGTGCTAGAGCAACGCCTTTCAAAGATACGCAGTATTTT. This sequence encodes CSARATPFKDTQYF.

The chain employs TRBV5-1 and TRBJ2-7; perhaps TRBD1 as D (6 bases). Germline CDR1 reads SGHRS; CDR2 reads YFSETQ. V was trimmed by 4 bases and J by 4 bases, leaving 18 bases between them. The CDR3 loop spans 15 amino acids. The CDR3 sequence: CASSLDRSGRYEQYF. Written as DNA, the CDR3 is TGCGCCAGCAGCCTAGACAGGTCGGGTAGGTACGAGCAGTACTTC.

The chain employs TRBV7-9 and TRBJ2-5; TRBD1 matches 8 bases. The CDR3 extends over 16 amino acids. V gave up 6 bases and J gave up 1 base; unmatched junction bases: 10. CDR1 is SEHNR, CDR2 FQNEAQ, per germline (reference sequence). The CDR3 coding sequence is TGTGCCAGCAGTCTTGCAGGGGGCACAGGCCAAGAGACCCAGTACTTC. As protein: CASSLAGGTGQETQYF.

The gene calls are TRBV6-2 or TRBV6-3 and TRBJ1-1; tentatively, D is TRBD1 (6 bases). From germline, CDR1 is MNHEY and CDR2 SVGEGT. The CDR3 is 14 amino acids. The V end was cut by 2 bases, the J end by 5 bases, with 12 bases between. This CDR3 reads CASSYQGPYTEAFF. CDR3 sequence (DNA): TGTGCCAGCAGTTACCAGGGGCCCTATACTGAAGCTTTCTTT.

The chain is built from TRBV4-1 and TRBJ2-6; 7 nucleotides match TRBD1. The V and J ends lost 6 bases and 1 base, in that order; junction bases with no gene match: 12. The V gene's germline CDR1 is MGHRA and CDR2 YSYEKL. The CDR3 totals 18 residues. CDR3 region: CASSTGTAYLSGANVLTF. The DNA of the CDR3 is TGCGCCAGCAGTACCGGGACAGCCTACCTATCTGGGGCCAACGTCCTGACTTTC.

CDR3 sequence: CATSREPRDTQGVLNEQYF. Here the CDR3 DNA reads TGTGCCACCAGCAGAGAACCCAGAGACACCCAGGGCGTTCTGAACGAGCAGTACTTC. V gene TRBV15 combines with J gene TRBJ2-7; weak D call: TRBD1 (5 bases). V was pared by 0 bases and J by 5 bases, with 26 bases between. CDR1 is LNHNV, CDR2 YYDKDF, per germline (reference sequence). This CDR3 is built from 19 residues.

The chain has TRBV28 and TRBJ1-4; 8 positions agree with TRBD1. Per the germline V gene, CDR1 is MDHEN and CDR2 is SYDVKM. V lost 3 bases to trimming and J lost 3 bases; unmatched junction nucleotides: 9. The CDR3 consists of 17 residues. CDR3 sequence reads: CASSLGPGGSANEKLFF. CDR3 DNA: TGTGCCAGCAGTTTGGGGCCAGGGGGCTCCGCTAATGAAAAACTGTTTTTT.

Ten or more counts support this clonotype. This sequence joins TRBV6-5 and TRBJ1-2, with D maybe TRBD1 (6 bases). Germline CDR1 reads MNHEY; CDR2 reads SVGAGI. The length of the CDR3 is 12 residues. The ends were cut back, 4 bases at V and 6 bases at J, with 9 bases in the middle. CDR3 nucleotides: TGTGCCAGCAGTTCGGGGGGGCATGGCTACACCTTC. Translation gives CASSSGGHGYTF.

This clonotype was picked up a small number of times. The CDR3 is CASTGWASGETQYF. The CDR3 region has the DNA TGTGCCAGCACCGGGTGGGCTAGCGGGGAGACCCAGTACTTC. The chain uses TRBV7-9 and TRBJ2-5; TRBD2 aligns across 8 bases. Trimming removed 7 bases from V and 5 bases from J; junction bases left unmatched: 9. Germline CDR1 SEHNR, CDR2 FQNEAQ (reference sequence). The length of the CDR3 is 14 residues.

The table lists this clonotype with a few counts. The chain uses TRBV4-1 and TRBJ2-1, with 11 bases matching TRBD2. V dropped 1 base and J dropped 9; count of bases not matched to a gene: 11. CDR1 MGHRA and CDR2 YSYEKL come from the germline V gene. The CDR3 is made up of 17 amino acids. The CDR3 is CASSQGLGTSGVPEQFF. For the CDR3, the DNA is TGCGCCAGCAGCCAAGGACTAGGGACTAGCGGTGTTCCTGAGCAGTTCTTC.

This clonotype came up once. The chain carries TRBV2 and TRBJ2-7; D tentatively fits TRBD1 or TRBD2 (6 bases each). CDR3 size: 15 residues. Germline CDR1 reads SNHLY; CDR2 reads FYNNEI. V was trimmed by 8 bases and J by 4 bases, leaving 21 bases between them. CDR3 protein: CASEGGNANIYEQYF. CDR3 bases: TGTGCCAGCGAGGGGGGAAACGCGAATATATACGAGCAGTACTTC.

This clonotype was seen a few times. Written as DNA, the CDR3 is TGCGCCAGCAGCCAAGTATGGGGGCAGTCCTACGAGCAGTACTTC. It yields the protein CASSQVWGQSYEQYF. This rearrangement joins TRBV4-1 to TRBJ2-7, with D perhaps TRBD1 (6 bases). Germline-derived CDR1 and CDR2 are MGHRA and YSYEKL. The V end was cut by 1 base, the J end by 1 base, with 11 bases between. The CDR3 has 15 amino acids.

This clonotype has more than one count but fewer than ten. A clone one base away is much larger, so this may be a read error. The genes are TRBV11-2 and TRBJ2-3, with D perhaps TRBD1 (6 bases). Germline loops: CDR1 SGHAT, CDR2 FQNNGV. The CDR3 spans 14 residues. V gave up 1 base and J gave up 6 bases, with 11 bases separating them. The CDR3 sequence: CASSLAQGWDTQYF. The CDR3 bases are TGTGCCAGCAGCTTAGCACAGGGTTGGGATACGCAGTATTTT.

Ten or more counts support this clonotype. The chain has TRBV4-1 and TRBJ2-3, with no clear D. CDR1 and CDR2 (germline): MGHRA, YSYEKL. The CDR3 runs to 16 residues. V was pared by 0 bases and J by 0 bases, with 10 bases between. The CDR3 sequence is CASSQDRRASTDTQYF. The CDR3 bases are TGCGCCAGCAGCCAAGATCGACGGGCTAGCACAGATACGCAGTATTTT.

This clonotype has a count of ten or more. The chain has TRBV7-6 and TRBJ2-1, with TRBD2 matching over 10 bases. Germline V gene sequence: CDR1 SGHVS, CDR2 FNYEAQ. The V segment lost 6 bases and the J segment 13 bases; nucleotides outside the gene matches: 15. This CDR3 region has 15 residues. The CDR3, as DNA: TGTGCCAGCAGACAACTATCTAGCGGGGGTTCTGAACAGTTCTTC. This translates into CASRQLSSGGSEQFF.

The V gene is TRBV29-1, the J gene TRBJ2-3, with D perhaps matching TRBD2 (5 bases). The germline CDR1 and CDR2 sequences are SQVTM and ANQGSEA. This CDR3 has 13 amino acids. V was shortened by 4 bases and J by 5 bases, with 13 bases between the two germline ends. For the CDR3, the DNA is TGCAGCGTTGTGAGGGCTAGTAGAGATACGCAGTATTTT. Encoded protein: CSVVRASRDTQYF.

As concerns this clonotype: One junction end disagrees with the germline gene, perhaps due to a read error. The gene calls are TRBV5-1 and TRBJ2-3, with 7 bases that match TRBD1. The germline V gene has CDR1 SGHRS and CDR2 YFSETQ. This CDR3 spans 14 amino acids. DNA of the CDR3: TGCGCCAGCAGGTTGGACAGGAGTTGGGATACGCAGTATTTT. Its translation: CASRLDRSWDTQYF.

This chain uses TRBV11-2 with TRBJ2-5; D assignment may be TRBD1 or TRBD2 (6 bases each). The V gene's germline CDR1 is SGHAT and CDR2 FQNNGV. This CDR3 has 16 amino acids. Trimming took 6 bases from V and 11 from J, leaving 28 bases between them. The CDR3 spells CASRGAWRGSHNEQYF. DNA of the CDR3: TGTGCCAGCAGGGGGGCCTGGCGGGGATCTCACAATGAGCAGTACTTC.

The DNA of the CDR3 is TGTGCCAGCAGTTCCATCCGCCGGGACAGAGACTATGGCTACACCTTC. Its translation: CASSSIRRDRDYGYTF. V is TRBV27 and J is TRBJ1-2, with 7 bases that match TRBD1. This CDR3 region has 16 residues. V lost 4 bases to trimming and J lost 3 bases; unmatched junction nucleotides: 11. CDR1 MNHEY and CDR2 SMNVEV come from the germline V gene (reference sequence).

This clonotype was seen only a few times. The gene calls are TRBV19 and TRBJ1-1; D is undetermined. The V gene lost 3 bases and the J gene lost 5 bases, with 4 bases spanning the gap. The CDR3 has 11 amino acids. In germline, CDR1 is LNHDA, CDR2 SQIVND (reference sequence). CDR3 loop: CASSIVTEAFF. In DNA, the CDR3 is TGTGCCAGTAGTATCGTTACTGAAGCTTTCTTT. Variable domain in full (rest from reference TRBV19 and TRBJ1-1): DGGITQSPKYLFRKEGQNVTLSCEQNLNHDAMYWYRQDPGQGLRLIYYSQIVNDFQKGDIAEGYSVSREKKESFPLTVTSAQKNPTAFYLCASSIVTEAFFGQGTRLTVV.

CDR3 DNA: TGTGCCAGCAGCTTAGGACGTCTCGGGGGTGAGACCCAGTACTTC. It is translated as CASSLGRLGGETQYF. The chain has TRBV7-9 and TRBJ2-5; D might be TRBD2 (6 bases). The germline V gene has CDR1 SEHNR and CDR2 FQNEAQ (reference sequence). Trimming shortened V by 1 base and J by 5 bases, and 14 bases separated the two germline ends. This CDR3 has 15 residues.

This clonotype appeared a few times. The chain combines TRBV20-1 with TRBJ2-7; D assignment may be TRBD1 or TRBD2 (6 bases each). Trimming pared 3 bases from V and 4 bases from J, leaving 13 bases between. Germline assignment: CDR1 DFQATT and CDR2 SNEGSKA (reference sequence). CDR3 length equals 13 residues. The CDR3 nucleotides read TGCAGTGCTAGGGGGGGCTCCCCTTACGAGCAGTACTTC. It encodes CSARGGSPYEQYF.

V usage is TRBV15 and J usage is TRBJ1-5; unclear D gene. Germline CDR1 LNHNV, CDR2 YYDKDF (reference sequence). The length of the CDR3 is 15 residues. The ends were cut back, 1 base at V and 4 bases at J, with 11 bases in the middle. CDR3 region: CATSRGEIGNQPQHF. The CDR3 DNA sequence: TGTGCCACCAGCAGAGGGGAGATCGGTAATCAGCCCCAGCATTTT.

The DNA for the CDR3 is TGCAGTGCTACCGACAGGTCCCTCGGCCGAGGCTACACCTTC. This encodes CSATDRSLGRGYTF. The chain joins TRBV20-1 to TRBJ1-2, with TRBD1 as a possible D gene (6 bases). CDR3 length equals 14 residues. Germline lookup yields CDR1 DFQATT and CDR2 SNEGSKA (reference sequence). Trimming removed 4 bases at V and 8 bases at J, with 20 bases between.